This is a list of T cell receptor beta chains from one sample in a study of vaccination and CD4 T cells after COVID-19. From the PCR reads, TCRdb called clonotypes with MiXCR, one entry per CDR3 protein. This table holds some 28,000 distinct CDR3 sequences, around 50% found once. The material was CD4+ T cells from blood, obtained about 7 months after SARS-CoV-2 vaccination. The receptors stem from a human donor who had recovered from COVID-19. Each CDR3 is given with its conserved first and last residue. The order of the fields is CDR3 protein, CDR3 DNA, D gene, clone size, J gene, V gene. The D gene is left open where the match is weak. The size of a clone is reported for some rows only, either as once, few or many, or as a class for expanded clones.

CDR3 protein: CASSPGRNSNQPQHF; CDR3 DNA: TGTGCCAGCAGCCCCGGGAGGAATAGCAATCAGCCCCAGCATTTT; D gene: NA; clone size: once; J gene: TRBJ1-5; V gene: TRBV4-2
CDR3 protein: CAWNRIYRETQHF; CDR3 DNA: TGTGCCTGGAACAGAATTTATCGGGAGACCCAGCACTTC; D gene: NA; clone size: NA; J gene: TRBJ2-5; V gene: TRBV30
CDR3 protein: CASSLRRAGYNEQFF; CDR3 DNA: TGTGCCAGCAGCCTACGCCGGGCCGGGTACAATGAGCAGTTCTTC; D gene: NA; clone size: few; J gene: TRBJ2-1; V gene: TRBV6-1
CDR3 protein: CASSSTPASRDTQYF; CDR3 DNA: TGTGCCAGCAGCTCAACCCCCGCAAGCCGAGATACGCAGTATTTT; D gene: NA; clone size: NA; J gene: TRBJ2-3; V gene: TRBV7-3
CDR3 protein: CASSGNRASGDTQYF; CDR3 DNA: TGTGCCAGCAGCGGAAACAGGGCCTCGGGGGATACGCAGTATTTT; D gene: NA; clone size: NA; J gene: TRBJ2-3; V gene: TRBV11-2
CDR3 protein: CSAKDREAFF; CDR3 DNA: TGCAGTGCCAAAGACAGGGAGGCTTTCTTT; D gene: TRBD1; clone size: once; J gene: TRBJ1-1; V gene: TRBV20-1
CDR3 protein: CASNKDRAATSSYEQYF; CDR3 DNA: TGTGCCAGCAACAAAGACAGGGCGGCCACATCCTCCTACGAGCAGTACTTC; D gene: TRBD1; clone size: NA; J gene: TRBJ2-7; V gene: TRBV28
CDR3 protein: CASRRGRDGVSYEQYF; CDR3 DNA: TGTGCCAGCAGACGGGGCCGGGACGGAGTCTCCTACGAGCAGTACTTC; D gene: NA; clone size: NA; J gene: TRBJ2-7; V gene: TRBV6-1
CDR3 protein: CASSLGTGFYEQYF; CDR3 DNA: TGTGCCAGCAGTTTAGGGACAGGGTTCTACGAGCAGTACTTC; D gene: TRBD1; clone size: NA; J gene: TRBJ2-7; V gene: TRBV12-3/TRBV12-4
CDR3 protein: CAIRDRDTGELFF; CDR3 DNA: TGTGCCATCAGGGACAGAGACACCGGGGAGCTGTTTTTT; D gene: NA; clone size: NA; J gene: TRBJ2-2; V gene: TRBV10-3
CDR3 protein: CASQQGLNTEAFF; CDR3 DNA: TGTGCCAGTCAACAGGGCTTGAACACTGAAGCTTTCTTT; D gene: NA; clone size: NA; J gene: TRBJ1-1; V gene: TRBV19
CDR3 protein: CASSLRQPSNYGYTF; CDR3 DNA: TGTGCCAGCAGTTTAAGACAGCCATCTAACTATGGCTACACCTTC; D gene: NA; clone size: few; J gene: TRBJ1-2; V gene: TRBV27
CDR3 protein: CASSSGGQGQETQYF; CDR3 DNA: TGTGCCAGCAGCTCCGGGGGACAGGGGCAAGAGACCCAGTACTTC; D gene: TRBD1; clone size: NA; J gene: TRBJ2-5; V gene: TRBV5-8
CDR3 protein: CASSMGGELFF; CDR3 DNA: TGTGCCAGTAGTATGGGCGGGGAGCTGTTTTTT; D gene: NA; clone size: NA; J gene: TRBJ2-2; V gene: TRBV19
CDR3 protein: CASSPGTASSGANVLTF; CDR3 DNA: TGTGCCAGCAGTCCCGGGACAGCAAGTTCTGGGGCCAACGTCCTGACTTTC; D gene: TRBD1; clone size: NA; J gene: TRBJ2-6; V gene: TRBV6-1
CDR3 protein: CSTGYRGGNQPQHF; CDR3 DNA: TGCAGTACCGGATACAGGGGAGGCAATCAGCCCCAGCATTTT; D gene: TRBD1; clone size: few; J gene: TRBJ1-5; V gene: TRBV20-1
CDR3 protein: CASVPSGTGTFEQYF; CDR3 DNA: TGTGCCAGCGTCCCCTCCGGGACAGGGACCTTCGAGCAGTACTTC; D gene: TRBD1; clone size: once; J gene: TRBJ2-7; V gene: TRBV6-1
CDR3 protein: CASRRSGPYEQYF; CDR3 DNA: TGTGCCAGCCGACGTTCAGGCCCCTACGAGCAGTACTTC; D gene: NA; clone size: few; J gene: TRBJ2-7; V gene: TRBV6-1
CDR3 protein: CATSRGWQGSYNEQFF; CDR3 DNA: TGTGCCACCAGCAGAGGGTGGCAGGGCTCCTACAATGAGCAGTTCTTC; D gene: NA; clone size: NA; J gene: TRBJ2-1; V gene: TRBV15
CDR3 protein: CATSRMTGFTDTQYF; CDR3 DNA: TGTGCCACCAGCAGAATGACAGGGTTCACAGATACGCAGTATTTT; D gene: TRBD1; clone size: NA; J gene: TRBJ2-3; V gene: TRBV15
CDR3 protein: CASSLARGPTDTQYF; CDR3 DNA: TGTGCCAGCAGCTTAGCCCGGGGACCCACAGATACGCAGTATTTT; D gene: NA; clone size: NA; J gene: TRBJ2-3; V gene: TRBV7-8
CDR3 protein: CSASSAIAGGRVYEQYF; CDR3 DNA: TGCAGTGCTAGTTCCGCTATAGCGGGAGGGCGGGTTTACGAGCAGTACTTC; D gene: TRBD2; clone size: few; J gene: TRBJ2-7; V gene: TRBV20-1
CDR3 protein: CASSITTSGNYEQYF; CDR3 DNA: TGTGCCAGTAGTATAACGACTAGCGGCAACTACGAGCAGTACTTC; D gene: TRBD2; clone size: NA; J gene: TRBJ2-7; V gene: TRBV19
CDR3 protein: CASSHDRGRLDTEAFF; CDR3 DNA: TGTGCCAGCAGCCACGACAGGGGGCGTTTGGACACTGAAGCTTTCTTT; D gene: TRBD1; clone size: NA; J gene: TRBJ1-1; V gene: TRBV7-8
CDR3 protein: CASSLGLAGGPNEQFF; CDR3 DNA: TGTGCCAGCAGTTTAGGGCTAGCGGGAGGTCCCAATGAGCAGTTCTTC; D gene: TRBD2; clone size: NA; J gene: TRBJ2-1; V gene: TRBV27
CDR3 protein: CASRVTGHLNQPQHF; CDR3 DNA: TGTGCCAGCAGGGTGACGGGACACCTCAATCAGCCCCAGCATTTT; D gene: NA; clone size: few; J gene: TRBJ1-5; V gene: TRBV2
CDR3 protein: CASSSRTGGSSYEQYF; CDR3 DNA: TGTGCCAGCAGCTCCCGAACAGGGGGCAGCTCCTACGAGCAGTACTTC; D gene: TRBD1; clone size: NA; J gene: TRBJ2-7; V gene: TRBV7-2
CDR3 protein: CASSGWAETYEQYF; CDR3 DNA: TGTGCCAGCAGTGGATGGGCAGAAACCTACGAGCAGTACTTC; D gene: NA; clone size: NA; J gene: TRBJ2-7; V gene: TRBV2
CDR3 protein: CSASRISYEQYF; CDR3 DNA: TGCAGTGCTAGCCGGATCTCCTACGAGCAGTACTTC; D gene: NA; clone size: NA; J gene: TRBJ2-7; V gene: TRBV20-1
CDR3 protein: CASRLYVTEAFF; CDR3 DNA: TGTGCCAGCAGGTTGTATGTCACTGAAGCTTTCTTT; D gene: NA; clone size: few; J gene: TRBJ1-1; V gene: TRBV2
CDR3 protein: CSARIGGIRELFF; CDR3 DNA: TGCAGTGCCCGTATTGGGGGGATCAGGGAGCTGTTTTTT; D gene: NA; clone size: NA; J gene: TRBJ2-2; V gene: TRBV20-1
CDR3 protein: CSAHVGYSNQPQHF; CDR3 DNA: TGCAGTGCTCACGTGGGATATAGCAATCAGCCCCAGCATTTT; D gene: NA; clone size: few; J gene: TRBJ1-5; V gene: TRBV20-1
CDR3 protein: CASSFNGGHEQFF; CDR3 DNA: TGTGCCAGCAGCTTCAACGGGGGCCATGAGCAGTTCTTC; D gene: NA; clone size: few; J gene: TRBJ2-1; V gene: TRBV7-8
CDR3 protein: CASSFNPGQGSEAFF; CDR3 DNA: TGTGCCAGCAGCTTCAACCCGGGACAGGGTTCCGAAGCTTTCTTT; D gene: TRBD1; clone size: few; J gene: TRBJ1-1; V gene: TRBV7-6
CDR3 protein: CASSLTGTSVGFF; CDR3 DNA: TGTGCCAGCAGCCTAACAGGGACTAGCGTCGGGTTCTTC; D gene: TRBD2; clone size: few; J gene: TRBJ2-1; V gene: TRBV7-3
CDR3 protein: CSVDVSGTYEQYF; CDR3 DNA: TGCAGCGTTGATGTTAGCGGGACCTACGAGCAGTACTTC; D gene: TRBD2; clone size: NA; J gene: TRBJ2-7; V gene: TRBV29-1
CDR3 protein: CASSRPGRGGVETQYF; CDR3 DNA: TGTGCCAGCAGTCGACCCGGGAGAGGAGGAGTAGAGACCCAGTACTTC; D gene: NA; clone size: once; J gene: TRBJ2-5; V gene: TRBV6-1
CDR3 protein: CASSRGLLYEQYF; CDR3 DNA: TGTGCCAGCAGCCGGGGACTCTTATACGAGCAGTACTTC; D gene: NA; clone size: NA; J gene: TRBJ2-7; V gene: TRBV7-2
CDR3 protein: CATSRDVGVSPHSYEQYF; CDR3 DNA: TGTGCCACCAGCAGAGACGTGGGCGTATCCCCTCACTCCTACGAGCAGTACTTC; D gene: NA; clone size: NA; J gene: TRBJ2-7; V gene: TRBV15
CDR3 protein: CATSRETKRAQYF; CDR3 DNA: TGTGCCACCAGCAGAGAAACGAAGCGCGCGCAGTATTTT; D gene: NA; clone size: NA; J gene: TRBJ2-3; V gene: TRBV15
CDR3 protein: CASSQDRGYTEAFF; CDR3 DNA: TGCGCCAGCAGCCAAGACCGGGGGTACACTGAAGCTTTCTTT; D gene: NA; clone size: few; J gene: TRBJ1-1; V gene: TRBV4-3
CDR3 protein: CASRFEARVYEQYF; CDR3 DNA: TGTGCCAGCAGGTTCGAAGCTAGGGTCTACGAGCAGTACTTC; D gene: NA; clone size: NA; J gene: TRBJ2-7; V gene: TRBV2
CDR3 protein: CASSVREVEQYF; CDR3 DNA: TGTGCCAGCAGTGTCAGGGAGGTCGAGCAGTACTTC; D gene: NA; clone size: NA; J gene: TRBJ2-7; V gene: TRBV2
CDR3 protein: CASSPGTDTGELFF; CDR3 DNA: TGTGCCAGCAGTCCCGGGACAGACACCGGGGAGCTGTTTTTT; D gene: TRBD1; clone size: NA; J gene: TRBJ2-2; V gene: TRBV6-4
CDR3 protein: CSTSHRVNTEAFF; CDR3 DNA: TGCAGTACATCCCACAGGGTGAACACTGAAGCTTTCTTT; D gene: NA; clone size: NA; J gene: TRBJ1-1; V gene: TRBV20-1
CDR3 protein: CASSLARTAQETQYF; CDR3 DNA: TGTGCCAGCAGCTTAGCTAGGACTGCACAAGAGACCCAGTACTTC; D gene: NA; clone size: few; J gene: TRBJ2-5; V gene: TRBV7-2
CDR3 protein: CASSYRDIAGVGYNEQFF; CDR3 DNA: TGTGCCAGCAGTTACAGGGATATAGCGGGAGTCGGGTACAATGAGCAGTTCTTC; D gene: TRBD2; clone size: few; J gene: TRBJ2-1; V gene: TRBV6-2/TRBV6-3
CDR3 protein: CASSSLSTSGVNNEQFF; CDR3 DNA: TGTGCCAGCAGTTCACTCTCGACTAGCGGTGTGAACAATGAGCAGTTCTTC; D gene: TRBD2; clone size: NA; J gene: TRBJ2-1; V gene: TRBV6-2/TRBV6-3